The 2 T cell receptor beta chains reported below all come from one sample, sequenced in a study of blood T cell repertoires in COVID-19. Here immunoSEQ multiplex PCR was the method, and the copy in TCRdb shows in-frame clones only, minus some. The sample has 160,000 or so clones; over 75% are singletons. The sample was peripheral blood. The receptors were gathered from a man in his 70s with active or convalescent COVID-19.

The gene calls are TRBV3-1 (or the pseudogene TRBV3-2) and TRBJ1-4; D not certain. Germline assignment: CDR1 LGHDT and CDR2 YNNKEL (reference sequence). V lost 4 bases and J lost 5, with 14 bases in between. This CDR3 contains 15 residues. CDR3 DNA: TGTGCCAGCAGCCCCCCCGACCCCGGGAATGAAAAACTGTTTTTT. Translation: CASSPPDPGNEKLFF.

This clone was detected once. V is TRBV21-1 and J is TRBJ2-1; the table's D call, TRBD2, has no DNA check behind it. TRBV21-1 is classified as a pseudogene. The CDR3 spans 14 residues. The CDR3 here is CASIPRLERNEQFF. The CDR3 DNA reads as TGTGCCAGCATCCCGAGACTAGAAAGGAATGAGCAGTTCTTC.